Listed below are T cell receptor beta chains from one sample, sequenced in a study of blood T cell repertoires in COVID-19. Generated by immunoSEQ multiplex PCR, the TCRdb table keeps only in-frame clones and is missing some. The sample includes some 180,000 clones, approximately 80% seen only once; the top ten take roughly 6.3%. The sample comprised peripheral blood. These TCRs come from a human donor in a cohort sampled during active COVID-19. Each CDR3 is given with its conserved first and last residue. D genes are given only for firm matches. A clone size is listed for some rows: how often the clone was seen (once, few, many), or a class if it is expanded.

-,TRBV5-1,-,TRBJ2-1,CASSFTGSSYNEQFF,TGCGCCAGCAGCTTTACCGGGAGCTCCTACAATGAGCAGTTCTTC
-,TRBV5-5,-,TRBJ1-4,CASSPLAEAKLFF,TGTGCCAGCAGCCCCCTCGCAGAGGCAAAACTGTTTTTT
-,TRBV27,TRBD2,TRBJ2-2,CASSLGLAGVLNTGELFF,TGTGCCAGCAGTTTAGGGCTAGCGGGGGTACTCAACACCGGGGAGCTGTTTTTT
once,TRBV13,TRBD1,TRBJ2-3,CASSSKQGNELIGTDTQYF,TGTGCCAGCAGCTCGAAACAGGGGAACGAGCTGATCGGCACAGATACGCAGTATTTT
-,TRBV5-1,TRBD1,TRBJ1-4,CASSWGDRSTNEKLFF,TGCGCCAGCAGCTGGGGGGACAGGTCGACTAATGAAAAACTGTTTTTT
-,TRBV3-1/TRBV3-2,TRBD2,TRBJ2-7,CASSRRAGAYTYEQYF,TGTGCCAGCAGCCGCCGAGCGGGGGCCTATACCTACGAGCAGTACTTC
-,TRBV29-1,TRBD2,TRBJ2-7,CSAGGGRWDEQYF,TGCAGCGCCGGGGGAGGGAGATGGGACGAGCAGTACTTC
once,TRBV3-1/TRBV3-2,TRBD2,TRBJ2-7,CASSHGTSGGQRSSYEQYF,TGTGCCAGCAGCCACGGGACTAGCGGGGGGCAAAGGAGCTCCTACGAGCAGTACTTC
-,TRBV12-5,TRBD1,TRBJ2-1,CASGRTGEIEFF,TGTGCTAGTGGGCGCACAGGGGAAATCGAGTTCTTC
few,TRBV7-8,TRBD1,TRBJ1-6,CASSPGQGASPLHF,TGTGCCAGCAGCCCGGGACAGGGCGCTTCACCCCTCCACTTT
-,TRBV28,TRBD1,TRBJ1-6,CASSPRTGRNSPLHF,TGTGCCAGCAGTCCGCGGACAGGGCGGAACTCACCCCTCCACTTT
-,TRBV2,-,TRBJ1-3,CATGTGRNTIYF,TGTGCCACCGGGACTGGAAGAAACACCATATATTTT
-,TRBV11-2,TRBD2,TRBJ2-3,CASSLDNSGGAQYF,TGTGCCAGCAGCTTAGATAATAGCGGGGGTGCTCAGTATTTT
-,TRBV7-8,TRBD2,TRBJ2-3,CASSLERGAVQTDTQYF,TGTGCCAGCAGCTTAGAGCGGGGGGCCGTACAAACAGATACGCAGTATTTT
-,TRBV2,TRBD2,TRBJ2-7,CASSEGRGSSYEQYF,TGTGCCAGCAGTGAGGGGAGGGGCAGCTCCTACGAGCAGTACTTC
-,TRBV18,-,TRBJ1-1,CASSPEQNTEAFF,TGTGCCAGCTCACCAGAACAGAACACTGAAGCTTTCTTT
-,TRBV7-9,TRBD2,TRBJ2-7,CASSPQAGVSYEQYF,TGTGCCAGCAGCCCACAAGCGGGGGTGTCCTACGAGCAGTACTTC
-,TRBV6-5,-,TRBJ1-1,CASSYSGRNTEAFF,TGTGCCAGCAGTTACTCAGGGAGGAACACTGAAGCTTTCTTT
-,TRBV27,TRBD1,TRBJ2-3,CASTTGQGTDTQYF,TGTGCCAGCACCACGGGACAGGGTACAGATACGCAGTATTTT
once,TRBV7-8,-,TRBJ1-2,CASSKEPGAIYGYTF,TGTGCCAGCAGCAAAGAACCAGGGGCCATCTATGGCTACACCTTC
-,TRBV2,TRBD1,TRBJ1-1,CASRDRGNTEAFF,TGTGCCAGCAGAGACAGGGGGAACACTGAAGCTTTCTTT
-,TRBV10-2,-,TRBJ1-3,CASSQGTAGNTIYF,TGCGCCAGCAGTCAGGGGACGGCTGGAAACACCATATATTTT
-,TRBV7-9,-,TRBJ1-1,CASSLAEGDTEAFF,TGTGCCAGCAGCTTAGCGGAGGGCGACACTGAAGCTTTCTTT
-,TRBV5-3,TRBD1,TRBJ2-1,CARSWGQKWQFF,TGTGCCAGAAGCTGGGGACAGAAATGGCAGTTCTTC
-,TRBV7-6,TRBD1,TRBJ1-2,CASSFGTGRGATNGYTF,TGTGCCAGCAGTTTCGGGACAGGGAGAGGAGCAACGAATGGCTACACCTTC
-,TRBV6-5,TRBD1,TRBJ2-7,CATHRGRVSEQYF,TGTGCCACCCACAGGGGGCGCGTAAGCGAGCAGTACTTC